These T cell receptor beta chains were read from a single sample in a study of T cell responses to AZD1222 COVID-19 vaccine. Profiled with immunoSEQ multiplex PCR; TCRdb holds only in-frame clones, not every one. The sample lists roughly 98,000 clones, around nine tenths occurring once. The input for sequencing was peripheral blood, taken on day 0 of AZD1222 vaccination. The receptors originated from an adult in good health. The CDR3 runs from the conserved cysteine through the conserved F or W. D genes are given only for firm matches. Size values are once, few and many counts, or a class for expanded clones, and some rows have none.

V gene: TRBV7-6; D gene: TRBD2; clone size: NA; J gene: TRBJ2-1; CDR3 length: 18; CDR3 protein: CASSFRKVAGQTYNEQFF; CDR3 DNA: TGTGCCAGCAGCTTTCGGAAGGTAGCGGGTCAAACCTACAATGAGCAGTTCTTC
V gene: TRBV10-3; D gene: TRBD1; clone size: few; J gene: TRBJ2-7; CDR3 length: 14; CDR3 protein: CAISDDRGTYEQYF; CDR3 DNA: TGTGCCATCAGTGACGACAGGGGAACTTACGAGCAGTACTTC
V gene: TRBV12-3/TRBV12-4; D gene: NA; clone size: NA; J gene: TRBJ2-5; CDR3 length: 12; CDR3 protein: CASRPGGETQYF; CDR3 DNA: TGTGCCAGCAGACCGGGTGGAGAGACCCAGTACTTC
V gene: TRBV5-8; D gene: NA; clone size: NA; J gene: TRBJ2-2; CDR3 length: 14; CDR3 protein: CASSLAGAAGELFF; CDR3 DNA: TGTGCCAGCAGCTTGGCTGGGGCTGCCGGGGAGCTGTTTTTT
V gene: TRBV28; D gene: NA; clone size: NA; J gene: TRBJ1-3; CDR3 length: 16; CDR3 protein: CASSLLGPISGNTIYF; CDR3 DNA: TGTGCCAGCAGTTTATTGGGACCGATATCCGGAAACACCATATATTTT
V gene: TRBV28; D gene: NA; clone size: once; J gene: TRBJ1-2; CDR3 length: 13; CDR3 protein: CASSPPGEYGYTF; CDR3 DNA: TGTGCCAGCAGTCCCCCAGGGGAATATGGCTACACCTTC
V gene: TRBV25-1; D gene: TRBD2; clone size: NA; J gene: TRBJ2-7; CDR3 length: 14; CDR3 protein: CASSDGTSIYEQYF; CDR3 DNA: TGTGCCAGCAGTGATGGGACTAGCATCTACGAGCAGTACTTC
V gene: TRBV6-2/TRBV6-3; D gene: NA; clone size: once; J gene: TRBJ2-5; CDR3 length: 15; CDR3 protein: CASSRTRGDGETQYF; CDR3 DNA: TGTGCCAGCAGCCGCACCCGGGGAGACGGGGAGACCCAGTACTTC
V gene: TRBV4-1; D gene: NA; clone size: NA; J gene: TRBJ2-3; CDR3 length: 15; CDR3 protein: CASSQASGSTDTQYF; CDR3 DNA: TGCGCCAGCAGCCAGGCCAGCGGTAGCACAGATACGCAGTATTTT
V gene: TRBV6-5; D gene: NA; clone size: NA; J gene: TRBJ2-5; CDR3 length: 14; CDR3 protein: CASSLLHGAETQYF; CDR3 DNA: TGTGCCAGCAGTCTTCTCCACGGTGCGGAGACCCAGTACTTC
V gene: TRBV2; D gene: NA; clone size: NA; J gene: TRBJ1-6; CDR3 length: 16; CDR3 protein: CASRGNTNSYNSPLHF; CDR3 DNA: TGTGCCAGCAGAGGGAACACTAACTCCTATAATTCACCCCTCCACTTT
V gene: TRBV4-2; D gene: TRBD2; clone size: once; J gene: TRBJ2-1; CDR3 length: 15; CDR3 protein: CASSPNGGAVNEQFF; CDR3 DNA: TGTGCCAGCAGCCCAAACGGGGGGGCGGTCAATGAGCAGTTCTTC
V gene: TRBV4-1; D gene: TRBD1; clone size: once; J gene: TRBJ1-2; CDR3 length: 18; CDR3 protein: CASSQGSGTEPYVDGYTF; CDR3 DNA: TGCGCCAGCAGCCAAGGTTCCGGGACAGAACCCTACGTCGATGGCTACACCTTC
V gene: TRBV11-2; D gene: NA; clone size: NA; J gene: TRBJ1-2; CDR3 length: 13; CDR3 protein: CASSLEANYGYTF; CDR3 DNA: TGTGCCAGCAGCTTAGAGGCAAACTATGGCTACACCTTC
V gene: TRBV29-1; D gene: TRBD2; clone size: NA; J gene: TRBJ2-1; CDR3 length: 14; CDR3 protein: CSVGTGPGTSGQFF; CDR3 DNA: TGCAGCGTTGGGACGGGCCCCGGGACTAGCGGGCAGTTCTTC
V gene: TRBV7-9; D gene: NA; clone size: NA; J gene: TRBJ1-2; CDR3 length: 16; CDR3 protein: CASSLAPGPAGGGYTF; CDR3 DNA: TGTGCCAGCAGCTTAGCCCCTGGCCCAGCGGGGGGTGGCTACACCTTC
V gene: TRBV3-1/TRBV3-2; D gene: NA; clone size: NA; J gene: TRBJ1-2; CDR3 length: 11; CDR3 protein: CASSYRYGYTF; CDR3 DNA: TGTGCCAGCAGTTACAGGTATGGCTACACCTTC
V gene: TRBV7-3; D gene: TRBD2; clone size: NA; J gene: TRBJ2-3; CDR3 length: 17; CDR3 protein: CASSPSPKLAGVDTQYF; CDR3 DNA: TGTGCCAGCAGCCCCTCCCCCAAACTAGCGGGGGTAGATACGCAGTATTTT
V gene: TRBV2; D gene: NA; clone size: NA; J gene: TRBJ2-2; CDR3 length: 18; CDR3 protein: CASSEALRGSFNTGELFF; CDR3 DNA: TGTGCCAGCAGTGAAGCGCTTCGGGGGAGTTTTAACACCGGGGAGCTGTTTTTT
V gene: TRBV3-1/TRBV3-2; D gene: NA; clone size: NA; J gene: TRBJ2-7; CDR3 length: 13; CDR3 protein: CASSQEVSYEQYF; CDR3 DNA: TGTGCCAGCAGCCAAGAGGTCAGCTACGAGCAGTACTTC